The sequence of this TCR beta chain was determined in a study of blood T cells in healthy people across ages (dated by TCRdb to the mid-2010s). Notes on the research overall: In model experiments, roughly one uniquely barcoded TCR beta cDNA molecule per two T cells was captured by template switching. To avoid experimental bias, donors of different ages were randomly spread across the sequencing lanes. Two additional independent replicas of 1 million unique cDNA reads from the same blood draw were analyzed for two donors (one aged 18 to 29 and one aged 80 or older). Age-related changes in TCR beta repertoire diversity were measured in the study by deep sequencing normalized with unique cDNA molecular identifiers. Four age groups were formed from the donors: young (average approximately 15 years), middle-aged (approximately 40), aged (around 62) and long-lived (around 82).

CDR1 and CDR2 (SGHTA, FQGNSA) derive from the germline V gene. The CDR3 has 14 amino acids, counting the end cysteine and phenylalanine. This entry keeps only the CDR3 DNA: 42 bases, framed from base 1. V ends up 5 bases short and J 4 bases short, with an unmatched junction base count of 4. The donors were a few dozen Caucasian individuals from Russia, aged 6 to 90 years, who were systemically healthy. Ten milliliters of peripheral blood were drawn from each donor into EDTA-treated Vacutainer tubes. PBMCs were isolated by Ficoll-Paque density-gradient centrifugation, with at least 6 million obtained per sample. Total RNA was extracted from PBMCs with Trizol reagent, with at least 6 micrograms obtained per sample. Naive CD45RAhigh/CD27high T cell percentages were measured by flow cytometry on a PBMC aliquot from every donor. Overall study results and their limits: Compared with the aged group, more naive CD4+ T cells, fewer expanded clones and increased TCR diversity were shown by the long-lived group, suggesting age selection. Observed TCR beta diversity per million T cells fell roughly linearly with age, and a significant reduction was already apparent by age around 39. Since profiling was done on bulk unsorted PBMCs, naive and antigen-experienced compartments could not be conclusively compared. Donor CMV infection status was unknown, potentially confounding age-related changes in expanded clonotypes. There was a strong correlation between observed TCR beta diversity and the percentage of naive T cells measured by flow cytometry. Estimates of total diversity based on one million sequenced T cells were considered lower bounds and underestimates.

Details on this clonotype: Its antigen is unknown. No base quality information exists; no much larger clone differs at one position.

The library was produced with 5' RACE. The sequencer was an Illumina HiSeq 2500. The second PCR ran for roughly 6 to 11 cycles and used a J-beta primer mix along with a sample-barcoded 5' primer. A unique molecular identifier was introduced onto each TCR beta cDNA molecule by a template-switch 5' adaptor carrying 12 random nucleotides. Each sample yielded at least 2.5 million CDR3-containing paired-end reads. The Mint cDNA synthesis kit, primed by a TRBC-specific oligonucleotide, was used to synthesize first-strand cDNA from all RNA. After uracil-DNA glycosylase treatment, a first 18-cycle PCR used universal primers M1SS and BC2_uni_R on all cDNA. The authors' analysis ran thus. For normalization, 1 million high-quality reads were randomly selected from each sample, with every read carrying a distinct molecular identifier. Instead of being binned into consensus sequences, reads that shared molecular identifiers were thrown out. MiTCR, set to a Q25 quality threshold and the strictest error-elimination algorithm, was used for CDR3 identification, clonotype clustering and error correction. Lower-bound total TCR beta diversity was estimated with a nonparametric unseen species model using Euler transformation. In TCRdb, the public reads were trimmed at Q25 with fastp and aligned with MiXCR, with productive beta chains retained. Rows are unified per CDR3 protein, each entry keeping the most common DNA and genes. The V and J calls shown here were made by TCRdb, not taken from the authors' results. The sample data list under 1,000,000 distinct CDR3 sequences, and under 40% of these were observed just once. The ten most abundant clones make up under 15% of the sample.

The clonotype comes from a man aged 18-30 years in good health. Sequencing used blood. The chain employs TRBV7-2 and TRBJ1-5; the junction holds 8 bases that match TRBD1. At the DNA level, the sequence is TGTGCCAGCAGCGTAAGGACAGGGAATCAGCCCCAGCATTTT. Its product reads: CASSVRTGNQPQHF.